This paragraph covers one TCR beta chain sequence. It lacks a known antigen. Per-base qualities were not stored, and no clone one base away is much larger. According to the study, the label for this sample's treatment or condition signals: roughly 18 received Ad26.COV2.S at low or high dose, single or two shots; roughly five received placebo; per-sample allocation not given. Repertoires of vaccine and placebo recipients were sequenced from samples taken on day 63 after the first injection. Between 29 July and 7 August 2020, Cohort 1b enrolled about two dozen adults aged 18-55 years at one site in Boston, USA. Ad26.COV2.S was a replication-incompetent adenovirus type 26 vector that expressed a prefusion-stabilized SARS-CoV-2 spike protein derived from the original Wuhan strain. The immunoSEQ Assay was the method used to sequence TCRbeta CDR3 regions. After extraction, genomic DNA underwent amplification by bias-controlled multiplex PCR, followed by high-throughput sequencing. The authors processed their data as follows. To quantify the absolute abundance of each unique TCRbeta CDR3 region, sequences were collapsed and filtered. Usable DNA was measured by amplifying reference genes present in all nucleated cells, and TCRbeta template counts were normalized to that usable DNA to estimate T cell fraction. Repertoire TCRs were annotated as SARS-CoV-2-specific when V gene, CDR3 amino acid sequence and J gene were exactly matched to a known reactive TCR set. The reference SARS-CoV-2 TCR set was derived from MIRA and filtered for enrichment in COVID-19-positive ImmuneCODE repertoires, a step that removed public or cross-reactive TCRs. Based on the MIRA antigens, annotated TCRs were further analysed at the level of specific ORF or position within ORF. Depth was the summed frequency of annotated unique rearrangements, while breadth was defined as annotated unique rearrangements over total unique productive rearrangements. Two-sided Wilcoxon rank-sum tests were used to compare TCR breadth between groups. This is the immuneACCESS table as TCRdb keeps it, with only in-frame sequences that have V and J called. A part of the clones is gone; compared with another copy, unresolved V genes explain less than half, and the rest is unexplained. V, J and clone size derive from that table, while D and trimming were established from the DNA sequence. The sample table records about 500,000 clones; roughly 87% of these occur just once. Together, the top ten hold approximately 1.7% of the sample.

The source of the sample is a study of Ad26.COV2.S vaccination and SARS-CoV-2 variants (dated by TCRdb to the early 2020s). Study-wide context: Donors in the vaccine arm were drawn from COV1001, a multicentre, randomized, double-blind, placebo-controlled phase I-IIa trial testing Ad26.COV2.S in healthy adults. Dosing of Ad26.COV2.S was intramuscular, at either 5x10^10 or 1x10^11 viral particles, delivered as one shot or as two shots spaced 56 days apart. The specificity and breadth of SARS-CoV-2-reactive T cell receptors after Ad26.COV2.S vaccination were assessed by TCRbeta repertoire sequencing. A total of some 30 samples were included in the TCR-sequenced set, comprising about 20 Ad26.COV2.S vaccine recipients, 5 placebo recipients and 8 SARS-CoV-2 convalescent individuals. Trial participants were randomized into five groups of five, in which low-dose or high-dose Ad26.COV2.S was given once or twice, or placebo was given on both occasions. Investigators did not know the trial group allocation while performing experiments and assessing outcomes.

The CDR3 spans 15 residues, from the cysteine through the phenylalanine. Only the CDR3 region is kept as DNA, spanning 45 bases read in frame from base 1. The junction shows trimming of 0 bases on V and 0 bases on J, plus 6 bases between the germline ends. CDR1 and CDR2 are read off the germline V gene (reference sequence) as GTSNPN and SVGIG. On the study overall, not on this receptor specifically: After vaccination, spike-specific CD8+ and CD4+ T cell responses were reported to show substantial breadth. Non-spike TCR breadth was comparable between vaccine and placebo recipients, consistent with the vaccine containing only spike. According to the authors, total T cell responses may have been underestimated by the TCR breadth and depth analyses. Compared with placebo recipients, Ad26.COV2.S recipients showed higher spike-specific TCR breadth (P = 0.0014). The study lacked the statistical power to compare responses across vaccine doses or regimens.

The rearrangement combines TRBV30 with TRBJ1-6; the D segment cannot be called with confidence. The source material was peripheral blood, sampled in a trial of Ad26.COV2.S vaccine versus placebo. The source of this sequence is a person aged 18-65 years who received the Ad26.COV2.S COVID-19 vaccine or a placebo. For the CDR3, the sequence is CAWSVQSSYNSPLHF. The sequenced DNA is TGTGCCTGGAGTGTCCAGAGCTCCTATAATTCACCCCTCCACTTT. Full variable domain (CDR3 extended with the reference TRBV30 and TRBJ1-6 proteins): SQTIHQWPATLVQPVGSPLSLECTVEGTSNPNLYWYRQAAGRGLQLLFYSVGIGQISSEVPQNLSASRPQDRQFILSSKKLLLSDSGFYLCAWSVQSSYNSPLHFGNGTRLTVT.